This TCR beta chain appears in the sequencing data of a study of T cell responses to AZD1222 COVID-19 vaccine. Germline values: CDR1 GTSNPN, CDR2 SVGIG (reference sequence). The CDR3 consists of 14 residues. The V gene lost 3 bases and the J gene lost 3 bases, with 12 bases spanning the gap. Here immunoSEQ multiplex PCR was the method, and the copy in TCRdb shows in-frame clones only, minus some. The repertoire holds fewer than 150,000 clones, with around nine tenths as singletons. This chain uses TRBV30 with TRBJ2-1; D may be TRBD1 or TRBD2 (6 bases each). Sequencing used peripheral blood, obtained 28 days after the second AZD1222 dose. The source of this sequence is an adult who received the AZD1222 COVID-19 vaccine. The CDR3 region is CAWSPEGDYNEQFF. As DNA, the CDR3 is TGTGCCTGGAGCCCGGAGGGGGACTACAATGAGCAGTTCTTC.